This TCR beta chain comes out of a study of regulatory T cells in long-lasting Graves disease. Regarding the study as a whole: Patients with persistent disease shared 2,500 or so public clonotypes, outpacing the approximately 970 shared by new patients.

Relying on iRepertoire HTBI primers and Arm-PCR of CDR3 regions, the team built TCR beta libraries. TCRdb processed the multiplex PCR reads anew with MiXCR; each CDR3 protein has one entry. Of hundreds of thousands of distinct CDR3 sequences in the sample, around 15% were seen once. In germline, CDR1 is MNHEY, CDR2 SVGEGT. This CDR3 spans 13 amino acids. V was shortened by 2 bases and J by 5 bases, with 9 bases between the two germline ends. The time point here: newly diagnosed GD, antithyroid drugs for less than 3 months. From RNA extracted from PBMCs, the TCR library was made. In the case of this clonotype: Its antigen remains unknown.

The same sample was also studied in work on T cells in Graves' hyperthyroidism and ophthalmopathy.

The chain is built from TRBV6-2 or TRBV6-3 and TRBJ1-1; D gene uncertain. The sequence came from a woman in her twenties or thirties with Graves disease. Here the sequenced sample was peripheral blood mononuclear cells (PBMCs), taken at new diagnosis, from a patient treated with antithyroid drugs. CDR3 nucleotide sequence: TGTGCCAGCAGTTACGGCCCACGTACTGAAGCTTTCTTT. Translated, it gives CASSYGPRTEAFF.